This paragraph covers one T cell receptor (beta chain) sequence. The antigen it binds to is not known. No much larger clone is present one base from it, and per-base qualities are unavailable. These data originate in a study of identical twins (dated by TCRdb to 2015 to 2016). For the study in its entirety: To test whether fetal clonotypes persist, the study used deep sequencing on TCR alpha and beta repertoires from monozygotic twins, unrelated adults of various ages, and cord blood. Replicate twin experiments were performed at different times using different library preparation protocols to rule out contamination.

Receptor libraries were prepared by 5' RACE. The instrument was an Illumina HiSeq 2000. A universal primer binding site was added through template switching, and the final cDNA carried a unique molecular identifier so that TCR cDNA molecules could be counted accurately. Specific primers in the conserved constant-segment region were used to synthesize first-strand cDNA for TCR alpha and beta chains. To control for contamination, every cDNA library carried two barcodes: a SMART-Mk sample barcode plus Illumina barcodes. TruSeq adapter sequences along with Illumina sample barcodes were introduced in two successive PCR steps. The Illumina HiSeq platform was used with custom primers to sequence TCR alpha and beta cDNA libraries. Under the source paper's analysis protocol: Unique molecular identifiers were extracted from raw reads with MiGEC, and CDR3 positions were determined with MiXCR. For each individual, recombination models were inferred using an EM algorithm with the repgenHMM and IGoR tools. The analysis of shared clonotypes was done with the tcR package in R, with sharing normalized by the product of cloneset sizes. To study raw recombination free of thymic and clonal selection effects, out-of-frame nonproductive sequences were analyzed. TCRdb trimmed the raw reads at Q25, called clones with MiXCR and kept productive beta chains. Rows with one shared CDR3 protein collapse into an entry with the most common genes and DNA. None of the V and J calls come from the authors' own analysis; TCRdb made them. For this sample there are hundreds of thousands of distinct CDR3 sequences; around 8.8% appear just once. The ten largest make up about 2.1% of the sample.

The germline V gene supplies CDR1 MNHNS and CDR2 SASEGT. From its cysteine to its phenylalanine, the CDR3 spans 12 amino acids. The kept DNA is CDR3 alone, 36 bases in frame from the first base. V sheds 2 bases and J sheds 7 bases, leaving 9 bases between their ends. Overall study results and their limits: Out-of-frame TCR alpha sharing in monozygotic twins was systematically underestimated by recombination models, whereas sharing between unrelated individuals was in agreement with the recombination models. Fewer insertions were carried by abundant cord blood beta clonotypes, a similar but weaker trend appeared in young adult naive repertoires, and no such trend appeared in memory repertoires. In beta out-of-frame sequences, excess twin sharing was weaker, because having fewer shared sequences lowered the signal-to-noise ratio. Compared with coincidental sharing between unrelated individuals, an excess of low generation-probability sequences was observed among out-of-frame TCR alpha sequences shared between twins. Because the same donors could not be followed over many years, the conclusions depended on cross-sectional statistical analysis. Invariant T cells such as MAIT and iNKT could partly confound zero-insertion analyses, though diverse VJ usage argued against this for most clonotypes.

Only healthy Caucasian donors were included. The twin cohort comprised three pairs of female monozygotic twins, all aged roughly 18 to 30 years. Miltenyi CD45RO+ enrichment and human naive T-cell isolation kits were used to isolate memory (CD45RO+) and naive T cells from PBMC. These same records also appear under a second study, on yellow fever vaccine responses in identical twins. Per that second paper: According to the authors, the vaccine-induced T cell response in identical twins seemed to be partly convergent and partly specific to each individual. Focusing on identical twins, the study followed the T cell clones that responded to the vaccine, and did so with precision.

Rearrangement joined TRBV6-1 to TRBJ2-7; the D gene identity is not certain. The specimen sequenced was memory (CD45RO+) T cells sorted from blood. The cell subset or site label for this specimen denotes: CD45RO+ enriched T cells. This TCR derives from a woman aged 18-30 years in good health. The CDR3 in this case is CASSEIRAEQYF. Read as DNA, the sequence is TGTGCCAGCAGTGAAATTAGGGCGGAGCAGTACTTC.